These 23 T cell receptor beta chains share one sample of origin, sequenced in a study of blood T cell repertoires in COVID-19. This table comes from immunoSEQ multiplex PCR, and its TCRdb copy is limited to in-frame clones, with some not included. This table has about 18,000 clones, 87% appearing once. Sequenced sample: peripheral blood. These receptors originate from a human donor in a cohort sampled during active COVID-19. The donor label of this sample is uncertain.

J is TRBJ1-3 and V is TRBV30; D is unclear. The CDR3 is 13 residues long. Germline V gives CDR1 GTSNPN, CDR2 SVGIG (reference sequence). The V and J ends lost 6 bases and 2 bases respectively, with 11 bases between them. Written as DNA, the CDR3 is TGTGCCTGTGACATTCGCACTGGAAACACCATATATTTT. This sequence encodes CACDIRTGNTIYF.

Here the CDR3 reads CAWSVTRRNTGELFF. The DNA for the CDR3 is TGTGCCTGGAGTGTAACCAGGCGGAACACCGGGGAGCTGTTTTTT. V usage is TRBV30 and J usage is TRBJ2-2; D is unresolved. V was pared by 0 bases and J by 1 base, with 9 bases between. The length of the CDR3 is 15 residues. CDR1 is GTSNPN and CDR2 is SVGIG in the germline V gene (reference sequence).

Comments on this clone: Mismatch with germline at one junction end may stem from a read error. The chain has TRBV6-6 and TRBJ2-1; 11 nucleotides match TRBD2. The CDR3 runs 24 residues. CDR1 and CDR2 (germline): MNHNY, SVGAGI (reference sequence). The CDR3 here is CASSYSSKSRLAGSRPLTNNEQFF. CDR3 in DNA: TGTGCCAGCAGCTACTCAAGCAAATCCCGACTAGCGGGATCAAGGCCACTAACTAACAATGAGCAGTTCTTC.

The V call is TRBV5-5, the J call TRBJ1-1, with TRBD1 identical over 8 bases. V lost 3 bases, J lost 1 base, and 8 bases stayed unmatched. Germline CDR1 reads SGHKS; CDR2 reads YYEKEE (reference sequence). CDR3 length: 16 residues. The CDR3 DNA reads as TGTGCCAGCAGCTATCTGACCGGGACAGGGAACACTGAAGCTTTCTTT. This translates into CASSYLTGTGNTEAFF.

The V and J genes are TRBV19 and TRBJ2-3; 11 bases line up with TRBD2. Germline CDR1 LNHDA, CDR2 SQIVND (reference sequence). V gave up 1 base and J gave up 2 bases; unmatched junction bases: 2. The CDR3 loop spans 16 amino acids. The CDR3, as DNA: TGTGCCAGTAGTATAGGACTAGCGGGGATCACAGATACGCAGTATTTT. Its translation is CASSIGLAGITDTQYF.

V is TRBV12-5 and J is TRBJ2-3, with 12 bases fitting TRBD2. Germline CDR1 and CDR2: LGHNT and FRNRAP. CDR3 size: 16 residues. Losses at the gene ends were 1 base for V and 1 base for J; bases not matched to a gene: 0. The CDR3, as DNA: TGTGCTAGTGGTTTGGGACTAGCGGGAGGCACAGATACGCAGTATTTT. This sequence encodes CASGLGLAGGTDTQYF.

The chain links TRBV27 to TRBJ2-1, with TRBD2 matching 10 bases. This CDR3 is 15 amino acids long. Germline CDR1 reads MNHEY; CDR2 reads SMNVEV (reference sequence). After removal of 7 bases from V and 3 bases from J, the junction contained 6 bases not matched to a gene. The CDR3 is CASTRTSGYYNEQFF. In DNA, the CDR3 is TGTGCCAGCACCAGGACTAGCGGTTACTACAATGAGCAGTTCTTC.

The chain combines TRBV6-5 with TRBJ2-7; TRBD1 aligns across 9 bases. Germline CDR1 and CDR2: MNHEY and SVGAGI. V was pared by 3 bases and J by 4 bases, with 4 bases of the junction left unmatched. This CDR3 comprises 14 residues. This CDR3 is CASSYTGGWYEQYF. The CDR3 coding sequence is TGTGCCAGCAGTTATACAGGGGGCTGGTACGAGCAGTACTTC.

The chain employs TRBV24-1 and TRBJ2-3, with 8 bases lining up with TRBD2. Germline trimming cut 9 bases from V and 2 bases from J; bases unmatched to any gene: 9. The germline V gene has CDR1 KGHDR and CDR2 SFDVKD. The CDR3 has 15 amino acids. CDR3 DNA sequence: TGTGCCACCCAAGATGGCGGGAGGCCCACAGATACGCAGTATTTT. It specifies CATQDGGRPTDTQYF.

J is TRBJ2-1 and V is TRBV29-1, with a tentative D call TRBD1 (6 bases). Germline CDR1 reads SQVTM; CDR2 reads ANQGSEA. Trimming took 7 bases from V and 2 from J, leaving 15 bases between them. The CDR3 runs 14 residues. CDR3 bases: TGCAGCGCGAGGGGGACATTTCCCTACAATGAGCAGTTCTTC. This sequence encodes CSARGTFPYNEQFF.

The V gene is TRBV28, the J gene TRBJ1-2, with 11 bases lining up with TRBD1. The germline CDR1 and CDR2 sequences are MDHEN and SYDVKM. J was trimmed by 6 bases and V by 5 bases; bases with no gene match: 8. The length of the CDR3 is 15 residues. The CDR3 region has the DNA TGTGCCAGCAGTAGCTATTGGGACAGGGGGGATGGCTACACCTTC. It is translated as CASSSYWDRGDGYTF.

The gene calls are TRBV5-4 and TRBJ2-3; possible D gene TRBD2, 6 bases. The CDR3 is 16 residues long. Germline CDR1 reads SGHNT; CDR2 reads YYREEE (reference sequence). Trimming took off 4 bases at V and 4 bases at J, with 19 bases between the two ends. The CDR3 is CASSPRVGGGADTQYF. For the CDR3, the DNA is TGTGCCAGCAGCCCGAGGGTGGGAGGCGGGGCAGATACGCAGTATTTT.

The chain couples TRBV18 to TRBJ2-1; D not resolved. The CDR3 spans 16 residues. Per the germline V gene, CDR1 is KGHSH and CDR2 is LQKENI. V lost 0 bases and J 7 bases, leaving 16 bases between the germline ends. DNA of the CDR3: TGTGCCAGCTCACCACCGATCGCAGGCCCCTGGAATGAGCAGTTCTTC. Protein sequence: CASSPPIAGPWNEQFF.

This chain links TRBV7-8 with TRBJ2-5; 7 nucleotides agree with TRBD1. With V trimmed by 5 bases and J by 1 base, 4 bases remained unmatched. The CDR3 has 14 amino acids. Germline lookup yields CDR1 SGHVS and CDR2 FQNEAQ. CDR3 sequence reads: CASSAGTVQETQYF. Written as DNA, the CDR3 is TGTGCCAGCAGCGCCGGGACAGTCCAAGAGACCCAGTACTTC.

CDR3 sequence reads: CASSYSSTGEAFF. The CDR3 nucleotides read TGTGCCAGCAGTTACTCGAGTACAGGGGAAGCTTTCTTT. The gene calls are TRBV6-5 and TRBJ1-1; D is possibly TRBD1 (6 bases). Deletions cut 0 bases from V and 8 bases from J, with 10 bases between. The CDR3 runs 13 residues. CDR1 and CDR2 from the germline V gene are MNHEY and SVGAGI.

The CDR3 spells CASSGEGRYEQYF. DNA for the CDR3: TGTGCCAGCAGCGGCGAGGGGAGGTACGAGCAGTACTTC. J is TRBJ2-7 and V is TRBV7-9; possible D gene TRBD2, 6 bases. Germline CDR1 is SEHNR and CDR2 is FQNEAQ (reference sequence). With 5 bases removed from V and 4 bases from J, the gap between germline ends came to 12 bases. The CDR3 is 13 amino acids.

The chain recombines TRBV6-4 with TRBJ1-1; D gene unclear. Germline assignment: CDR1 MRHNA and CDR2 SNTAGT. The length of the CDR3 is 17 residues. V gave up 0 bases and J gave up 0 bases, with 14 bases separating them. This chain's CDR3 is CASSDSDRRSLNTEAFF. Written as DNA, the CDR3 is TGTGCCAGCAGTGACTCTGACCGGCGGAGCCTGAACACTGAAGCTTTCTTT.

The rearrangement links TRBV10-3 to TRBJ1-2, with 12 bases that match TRBD1. Germline V gene lookup returns CDR1 ENHRY and CDR2 SYGVKD. The CDR3 length is 16 residues. Germline trimming cut 4 bases from V and 8 bases from J; bases unmatched to any gene: 11. This chain's CDR3 is CAISGTQGQGARGYTF. The DNA of the CDR3 is TGTGCCATCAGTGGAACTCAGGGACAGGGGGCGCGAGGCTACACCTTC.

V gene TRBV12-5 combines with J gene TRBJ2-1; 11 positions agree with TRBD2. V shed 7 bases and J 6 bases; nucleotides not matched to a gene: 14. This CDR3 contains 17 residues. Germline V gene data show CDR1 as LGHNT and CDR2 as FRNRAP. In DNA, the CDR3 is TGTGCTAGTGCCCTTACTAGCGGGAGTATTAGGCCCAATGAGCAGTTCTTC. This gives the protein CASALTSGSIRPNEQFF. The variable domain in full, completed from reference TRBV12-5 and TRBJ2-1, reads DARVTQTPRHKVTEMGQEVTMRCQPILGHNTVFWYRQTMMQGLELLAYFRNRAPLDDSGMPKDRFSAEMPDATLATLKIQPSEPRDSAVYFCASALTSGSIRPNEQFFGPGTRLTVL.

This chain joins TRBV4-1 and TRBJ1-2, with 7 bases lining up with TRBD1. V lost 1 base to trimming and J lost 2 bases; unmatched junction nucleotides: 4. Looked up from germline, CDR1 is MGHRA and CDR2 is YSYEKL. The CDR3 is made up of 15 amino acids. CDR3 sequence (DNA): TGCGCCAGCAGCCAAGGGGACAGTATAAACTATGGCTACACCTTC. Translation: CASSQGDSINYGYTF.

The chain carries TRBV7-8 and TRBJ2-7; TRBD1 matches 8 bases. Germline lookup yields CDR1 SGHVS and CDR2 FQNEAQ. CDR3 length: 15 residues. J was trimmed by 7 bases and V by 5 bases; bases with no gene match: 13. For the CDR3, the DNA is TGTGCCAGCAGCGTGGGGGACAGGACCCGAGTAGAGCAGTACTTC. Protein: CASSVGDRTRVEQYF.

V and J are TRBV3-1 (or the pseudogene TRBV3-2) and TRBJ2-3; the match to TRBD1 covers 8 bases. The CDR3 extends over 14 amino acids. Germline lookup yields CDR1 LGHDT and CDR2 YNNKEL (reference sequence). V was clipped by 4 bases and J by 1 base; unmatched bases: 1. The CDR3 coding sequence is TGTGCCAGCAGCCCCAGGGGGCGCACAGATACGCAGTATTTT. Its protein product is CASSPRGRTDTQYF.

This clone showed up just once. V and J are TRBV19 and TRBJ1-1, with 8 nucleotides matching TRBD1. With V trimmed by 6 bases and J by 1 base, 1 base remained unmatched. The CDR3 has 13 residues. Per the germline V gene, CDR1 is LNHDA and CDR2 is SQIVND (reference sequence). The CDR3 sequence: CASSDRGNTEAFF. DNA for the CDR3: TGTGCCAGTAGCGACAGGGGGAACACTGAAGCTTTCTTT.